The 7 T cell receptor beta chains given below trace back to one sample, sequenced in a study of blood T cell repertoires in COVID-19. Clones were sequenced by immunoSEQ multiplex PCR, and TCRdb holds only the in-frame ones, with some missing. The table includes about 140,000 clones, about 83% detected once. Sequenced input: peripheral blood. The receptors derive from a man aged 50 or older with acute or convalescent COVID-19.

J is TRBJ1-3 and V is TRBV4-1; 11 bases match TRBD1. J gave up 3 bases and V 0 bases, and 13 bases lay outside the gene matches. This CDR3 spans 20 amino acids. The germline gives CDR1 MGHRA, CDR2 YSYEKL. The CDR3 loop is CASSQDGWTGGVSVGNTIYF. The CDR3 DNA reads TGCGCCAGCAGCCAAGATGGGTGGACAGGGGGCGTCTCGGTTGGAAACACCATATATTTT.

The J gene is TRBJ2-3, the V gene TRBV3-1 (or the pseudogene TRBV3-2), with TRBD2 identical over 8 bases. The CDR3 sequence is 17 residues long. The junction had 16 bases not matched to a gene; V was cut back by 3 bases and J by 8 bases. Germline CDR1 LGHDT, CDR2 YNNKEL (reference sequence). The CDR3 loop reads CASSQGQGAGVKGTQYF. The CDR3 region has the DNA TGTGCCAGCAGCCAGGGTCAAGGAGCGGGGGTTAAGGGTACGCAGTATTTT.

The rearrangement uses TRBV30 and TRBJ1-2, with D perhaps matching TRBD1 (5 bases). Trimming cost V 0 bases and J 0 bases, with 8 bases left between them. Germline CDR1 reads GTSNPN; CDR2 reads SVGIG (reference sequence). The CDR3 runs to 14 residues. The CDR3 region is CAWSVPGTNYGYTF. In nucleotides, the CDR3 is TGTGCCTGGAGTGTACCAGGGACTAACTATGGCTACACCTTC.

The chain links TRBV29-1 to TRBJ1-3; D call uncertain. V was clipped by 0 bases and J by 6 bases, with 12 bases between them. Germline CDR1 reads SQVTM; CDR2 reads ANQGSEA. This CDR3 is 14 amino acids long. DNA of the CDR3: TGCAGCGTTGAAGAGCGAGGCCTACCAAACACCATATATTTT. Its protein product is CSVEERGLPNTIYF.

This clone was seen once. One end of the junction is discordant with germline, which a read error may explain. The chain combines TRBV18 with TRBJ2-3; 7 positions agree with TRBD1. The V gene's germline CDR1 is KGHSH and CDR2 LQKENI. This CDR3 comprises 15 residues. For the CDR3, the DNA is TGTGCCAGCTCCCCACAGGGGATTAGCACAGATACGCAGTATTTT. It encodes CASSPQGISTDTQYF.

CDR3 in amino acids: CASSLGGQGHEQYV. The CDR3 DNA reads as TGTGCCAGCAGCTTAGGGGGACAGGGCCACGAGCAGTACGTC. The rearrangement links TRBV7-8 to TRBJ2-7; 9 bases are shared with TRBD1. Germline V gene data show CDR1 as SGHVS and CDR2 as FQNEAQ. This CDR3 comprises 14 residues. The trim removed 1 base at V and 5 bases at J, leaving 3 bases unmatched.

J is TRBJ1-4 and V is TRBV4-1, with D uncertain. Germline V lookup: CDR1 MGHRA, CDR2 YSYEKL. This CDR3 is built from 15 residues. V lost 5 bases and J 4 bases, leaving 14 bases between the germline ends. The CDR3: CASSTRLSGNEKLFF. The CDR3 coding sequence is TGCGCCAGCAGCACGCGACTGTCTGGTAATGAAAAACTGTTTTTT.